The 19 T cell receptor beta chains in this list originate from one sample, sequenced in a study of shared clonotypes between healthy human individuals. Generated by immunoSEQ multiplex PCR, the TCRdb table keeps only in-frame clones and is missing some. The repertoire holds about 2.1 million clones, with 90% to 95% as singletons. Naive CD8 populations comprised CD45RO-negative cells positively selected for CCR7, excluding terminally differentiated effector memory CD45RA+ cells. What was sequenced was naive CD8+ T cells from PBMCs. The receptor set was obtained from a man aged 18 to 29 in good health. Some clones in this sample may be carry-over from other donors' samples.

The chain couples TRBV6-1 to TRBJ1-2; D ambiguous. Germline V gene lookup returns CDR1 MNHNS and CDR2 SASEGT. V was shortened by 1 base and J by 8 bases, with 11 bases between the two germline ends. The CDR3 spans 13 residues. CDR3 in amino acids: CASSEGGLAGYTF. Written as DNA, the CDR3 is TGTGCCAGCAGTGAAGGTGGGTTGGCGGGCTACACCTTC.

This chain connects TRBV14 to TRBJ2-1; the match to TRBD2 covers 10 bases. The CDR3 is 16 amino acids. CDR1 SGHDN and CDR2 FVKESK come from the germline V gene. V lost 6 bases to trimming and J lost 7 bases; unmatched junction nucleotides: 12. As DNA, the CDR3 is TGTGCCAGCAGTTTAATGGTGGTAGCGGGAGGTAATGAGCAGTTCTTC. Protein: CASSLMVVAGGNEQFF.

This rearrangement joins TRBV13 to TRBJ2-7; 9 positions agree with TRBD1. The CDR3 runs 14 residues. Germline CDR1 is PRHDT and CDR2 is FYEKMQ (reference sequence). The junction had 8 bases not matched to a gene; V was cut back by 5 bases and J by 6 bases. CDR3 protein: CASSTTGGVVEQYF. The CDR3 coding sequence is TGTGCCAGCAGCACGACAGGGGGAGTGGTCGAGCAGTACTTC.

This clone came up a few times. The rearrangement joins TRBV9 to TRBJ1-3; maybe TRBD1 (5 bases). The CDR3 covers 14 residues. CDR1 and CDR2 (germline): SGDLS, YYNGEE. V was shortened by 6 bases and J by 3 bases, with 13 bases between the two germline ends. CDR3 loop: CASTPGGGGNTIYF. The CDR3 nucleotides read TGTGCCAGCACCCCGGGGGGTGGTGGAAACACCATATATTTT.

As concerns this clone: Other DNA sequences in this specimen translate into the identical CDR3. This chain joins TRBV9 and TRBJ1-2; maybe TRBD1 (5 bases). Germline loops: CDR1 SGDLS, CDR2 YYNGEE. Trimming removed 2 bases from V and 6 bases from J, with 8 bases in between. CDR3 length: 12 amino acids. The CDR3, as DNA: TGTGCCAGCAGCGTCGGGGGTCATGGCTACACCTTC. Translation gives CASSVGGHGYTF.

The chain combines TRBV10-1 with TRBJ1-5; D remains unclear. V shed 2 bases and J shed 5 bases, with 4 bases lying between them. Germline V gene lookup returns CDR1 WNHNN and CDR2 SYGVQD (reference sequence). The CDR3 runs to 12 residues. CDR3 coding DNA: TGCGCCAGCAGTGAGGGGCATCAGCCCCAGCATTTT. It is translated as CASSEGHQPQHF.

This sequence joins TRBV29-1 and TRBJ2-1, with unresolved D. Per germline, CDR1 SQVTM and CDR2 ANQGSEA. Trimming took 3 bases from V and 6 from J, leaving 3 bases between them. This CDR3 is 10 amino acids long. CDR3 DNA: TGCAGCGTTGATGCCAATGAGCAGTTCTTC. Translating gives CSVDANEQFF.

The gene calls are TRBV6-1 and TRBJ2-1; maybe TRBD2 (6 bases). Germline CDR1 and CDR2: MNHNS and SASEGT. The CDR3 covers 16 residues. The V and J ends lost 0 bases and 1 base respectively, with 10 bases between them. The CDR3 DNA follows: TGTGCCAGCAGTGAAGCAACGGGGACTTCCTACAATGAGCAGTTCTTC. Its translation: CASSEATGTSYNEQFF.

This clone was counted a single time. The chain uses TRBV5-1 and TRBJ2-5, with no clear D. V shed 0 bases and J shed 0 bases, with 9 bases lying between them. In germline, CDR1 is SGHRS, CDR2 YFSETQ. CDR3 length: 15 residues. CDR3 sequence: CASSLEGGHQETQYF. The CDR3 DNA follows: TGCGCCAGCAGCTTGGAGGGCGGCCACCAAGAGACCCAGTACTTC. Variable domain in full (rest from reference TRBV5-1 and TRBJ2-5): KAGVTQTPRYLIKTRGQQVTLSCSPISGHRSVSWYQQTPGQGLQFLFEYFSETQRNKGNFPGRFSGRQFSNSRSEMNVSTLELGDSALYLCASSLEGGHQETQYFGPGTRLLVL.

This clone was seen just once. The chain is built from TRBV9 and TRBJ2-1, with a weak D call TRBD2 (6 bases). Germline values: CDR1 SGDLS, CDR2 YYNGEE. The V end was cut by 4 bases, the J end by 5 bases, with 13 bases between. The CDR3 consists of 14 residues. CDR3 protein: CASSTPTSHNEQFF. In DNA, the CDR3 is TGTGCCAGCAGCACTCCGACTAGTCACAATGAGCAGTTCTTC. Using reference TRBV9 and TRBJ2-1 for the parts outside the CDR3, the full variable domain is DSGVTQTPKHLITATGQRVTLRCSPRSGDLSVYWYQQSLDQGLQFLIQYYNGEERAKGNILERFSAQQFPDLHSELNLSSLELGDSALYFCASSTPTSHNEQFFGPGTRLTVL.

The J gene is TRBJ2-7, the V gene TRBV4-3; TRBD1 aligns across 8 bases. This CDR3 contains 16 residues. Unmatched junction bases numbered 8, after V lost 2 bases and J lost 2 bases. In germline, CDR1 is LGHNA, CDR2 YSLEER. CDR3 in amino acids: CASSQLPGQVTYEQYF. For the CDR3, the DNA is TGCGCCAGCAGCCAACTACCGGGACAGGTGACCTACGAGCAGTACTTC.

This chain uses TRBV28 with TRBJ1-1; unclear D gene. The CDR3 sequence is 15 residues long. The germline V and J ends were trimmed by 4 bases and 2 bases, with 14 bases remaining between them. Germline assignment: CDR1 MDHEN and CDR2 SYDVKM. CDR3 loop: CASSSGISGNTEAFF. In DNA, the CDR3 is TGTGCCAGCAGTTCGGGTATATCAGGAAACACTGAAGCTTTCTTT.

The J gene is TRBJ1-2, the V gene TRBV11-2, with TRBD1 identical over 7 bases. J was trimmed by 1 base and V by 5 bases; bases with no gene match: 4. The germline CDR1 and CDR2 sequences are SGHAT and FQNNGV. This CDR3 is 14 amino acids long. As DNA, the CDR3 is TGTGCCAGCAGCGTCACAGGGGATAACTATGGCTACACCTTC. Translating gives CASSVTGDNYGYTF.

Note on this clone: Other DNA sequences in this sample translate to the same CDR3. This chain links TRBV4-3 with TRBJ2-1; no clear D gene. CDR1 and CDR2 (germline): LGHNA, YSLEER. The CDR3 runs 15 residues. V was clipped by 1 base and J by 0 bases, with 7 bases between them. The CDR3 coding sequence is TGCGCCAGCAGCCAAGTGTGGAGCTCCTACAATGAGCAGTTCTTC. Amino acid sequence: CASSQVWSSYNEQFF.

As concerns this clone: This same CDR3 is encoded by further DNA sequences in the sample. The V gene is TRBV27, the J gene TRBJ2-1, with D hard to call. The CDR3 is 14 amino acids. The V gene's germline CDR1 is MNHEY and CDR2 SMNVEV (reference sequence). Deletions cut 4 bases from V and 0 bases from J, with 7 bases between. The CDR3 DNA is TGTGCCAGCAGTTCGGGCGGCTCCTACAATGAGCAGTTCTTC. Its translation: CASSSGGSYNEQFF.

The chain couples TRBV7-6 to TRBJ2-3; 7 bases are shared with TRBD1. After removal of 1 base from V and 0 bases from J, the junction contained 4 bases not matched to a gene. CDR3 length equals 16 residues. Germline values: CDR1 SGHVS, CDR2 FNYEAQ. CDR3 DNA sequence: TGTGCCAGCAGCTTAGAGGTGGGACAGAGCACAGATACGCAGTATTTT. It encodes CASSLEVGQSTDTQYF.

This chain connects TRBV7-9 to TRBJ2-3; weak D call: TRBD2 (5 bases). Germline CDR1 reads SEHNR; CDR2 reads FQNEAQ (reference sequence). V lost 5 bases to trimming and J lost 6 bases, with 24 bases between them. CDR3 length: 17 amino acids. The CDR3 reads CASSRLMGNLPRDTQYF. Here the CDR3 DNA reads TGTGCCAGCAGCCGACTAATGGGGAATCTGCCTCGCGATACGCAGTATTTT.

The chain combines TRBV9 with TRBJ1-1; the match to TRBD1 covers 9 bases. With V trimmed by 3 bases and J by 1 base, 10 bases remained unmatched. Germline V gene lookup returns CDR1 SGDLS and CDR2 YYNGEE. CDR3 length equals 17 residues. The CDR3 here is CASSGWVSQGANTEAFF. For the CDR3, the DNA is TGTGCCAGCAGCGGGTGGGTCTCACAGGGGGCGAACACTGAAGCTTTCTTT.

V gene TRBV29-1 combines with J gene TRBJ2-7; no clear D. The CDR3 extends over 16 amino acids. The V end was cut by 2 bases, the J end by 0 bases, with 17 bases between. Germline-derived CDR1 and CDR2 are SQVTM and ANQGSEA. CDR3 sequence (DNA): TGCAGCGTTGAATTACGCGACGGTATTTCCTCCTACGAGCAGTACTTC. It specifies CSVELRDGISSYEQYF.